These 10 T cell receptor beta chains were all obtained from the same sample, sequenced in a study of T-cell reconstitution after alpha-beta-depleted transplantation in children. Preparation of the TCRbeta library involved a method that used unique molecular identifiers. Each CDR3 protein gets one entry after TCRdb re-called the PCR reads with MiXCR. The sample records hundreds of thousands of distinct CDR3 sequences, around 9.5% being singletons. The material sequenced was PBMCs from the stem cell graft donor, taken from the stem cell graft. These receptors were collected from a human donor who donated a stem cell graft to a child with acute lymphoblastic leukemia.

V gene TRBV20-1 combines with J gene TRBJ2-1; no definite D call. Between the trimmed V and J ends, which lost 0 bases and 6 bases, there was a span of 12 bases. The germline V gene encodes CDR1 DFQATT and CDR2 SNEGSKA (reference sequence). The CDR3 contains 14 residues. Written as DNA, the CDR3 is TGCAGTGCTAGAGATCGTTCGACCCGCAATGAGCAGTTCTTC. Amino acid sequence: CSARDRSTRNEQFF.

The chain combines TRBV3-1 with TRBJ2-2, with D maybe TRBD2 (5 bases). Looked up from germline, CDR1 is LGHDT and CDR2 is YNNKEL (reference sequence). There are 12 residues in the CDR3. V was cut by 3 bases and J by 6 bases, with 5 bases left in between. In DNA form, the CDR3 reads TGTGCCAGCAGCCATAGCGCCGGGGAGCTGTTTTTT. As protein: CASSHSAGELFF. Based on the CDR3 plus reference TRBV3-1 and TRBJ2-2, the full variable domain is DTAVSQTPKYLVTQMGNDKSIKCEQNLGHDTMYWYKQDSKKFLKIMFSYNNKELIINETVPNRFSPKSPDKAHLNLHINSLELGDSAVYFCASSHSAGELFFGEGSRLTVL.

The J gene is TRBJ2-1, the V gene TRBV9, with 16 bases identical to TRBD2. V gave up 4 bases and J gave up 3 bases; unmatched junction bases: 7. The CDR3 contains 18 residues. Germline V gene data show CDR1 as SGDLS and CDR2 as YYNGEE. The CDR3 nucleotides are TGTGCCAGCAGCCCGGGACTAGCGGGGGGGAATCGCTACAATGAGCAGTTCTTC. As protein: CASSPGLAGGNRYNEQFF.

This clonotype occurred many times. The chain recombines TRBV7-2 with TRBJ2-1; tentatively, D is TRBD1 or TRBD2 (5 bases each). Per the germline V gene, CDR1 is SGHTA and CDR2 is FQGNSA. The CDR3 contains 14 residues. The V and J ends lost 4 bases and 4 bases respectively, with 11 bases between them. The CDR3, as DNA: TGTGCCAGCAGCTCAACAGGACTTTACAATGAGCAGTTCTTC. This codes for CASSSTGLYNEQFF.

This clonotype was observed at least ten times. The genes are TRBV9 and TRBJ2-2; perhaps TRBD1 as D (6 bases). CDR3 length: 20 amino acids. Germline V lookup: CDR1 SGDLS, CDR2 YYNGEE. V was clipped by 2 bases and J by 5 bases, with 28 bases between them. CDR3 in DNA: TGTGCCAGCAGCGTCGGGGCTGGGCCAGGGGACCGTCCCCGGACCGGGGAGCTGTTTTTT. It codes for CASSVGAGPGDRPRTGELFF.

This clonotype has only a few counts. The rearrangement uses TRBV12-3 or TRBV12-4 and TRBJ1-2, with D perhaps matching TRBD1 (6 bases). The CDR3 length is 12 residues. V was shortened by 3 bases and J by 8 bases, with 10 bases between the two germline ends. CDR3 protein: CASSFEGVGYTF. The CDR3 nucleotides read TGTGCCAGCAGTTTCGAGGGGGTCGGCTACACCTTC.

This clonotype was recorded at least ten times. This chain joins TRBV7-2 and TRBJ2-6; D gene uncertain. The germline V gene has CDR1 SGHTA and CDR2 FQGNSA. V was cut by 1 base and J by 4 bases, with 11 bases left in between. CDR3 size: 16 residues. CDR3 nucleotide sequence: TGTGCCAGCAGCTTAGATGCCGGGTCCGGGGCCAACGTCCTGACTTTC. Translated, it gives CASSLDAGSGANVLTF. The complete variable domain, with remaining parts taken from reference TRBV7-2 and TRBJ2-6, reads GAGVSQSPSNKVTEKGKDVELRCDPISGHTALYWYRQSLGQGLEFLIYFQGNSAPDKSGLPSDRFSAERTGGSVSTLTIQRTQQEDSAVYLCASSLDAGSGANVLTFGAGSRLTVL.

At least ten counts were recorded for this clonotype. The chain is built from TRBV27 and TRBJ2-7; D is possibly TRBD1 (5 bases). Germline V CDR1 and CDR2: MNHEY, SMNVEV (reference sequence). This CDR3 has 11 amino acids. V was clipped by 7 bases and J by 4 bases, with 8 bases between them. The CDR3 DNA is TGTGCCAGCACCCAGGGTTACGAGCAGTACTTC. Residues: CASTQGYEQYF.

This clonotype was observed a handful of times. The CDR3 region has the DNA TGTGCCAGCAGCTCCGAAGACAGGGTAAATCAGCCCCAGCATTTT. Protein: CASSSEDRVNQPQHF. The chain joins TRBV7-9 to TRBJ1-5; 7 bases match TRBD1. Germline V lookup: CDR1 SEHNR, CDR2 FQNEAQ (reference sequence). The CDR3 consists of 15 residues. J lost 4 bases, V lost 4 bases, and 7 bases had no gene match.

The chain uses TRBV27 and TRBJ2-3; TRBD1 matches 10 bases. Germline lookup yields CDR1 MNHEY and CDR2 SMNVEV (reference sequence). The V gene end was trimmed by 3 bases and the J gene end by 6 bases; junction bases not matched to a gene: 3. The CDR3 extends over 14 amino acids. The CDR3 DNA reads TGTGCCAGCAGTTTGGGACAGGGGCATGATACGCAGTATTTT. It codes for CASSLGQGHDTQYF.